These 5 T cell receptor beta chains came from one sample sequenced in a study of sequential checkpoint blockade in melanoma. The treatment is: randomized to nivolumab then ipilimumab (arm A) or the reverse (arm B). The repertoire was sequenced with immunoSEQ multiplex PCR; TCRdb's copy has only in-frame clones and lacks some. The top ten hold more than 13% of the sample, which has about 10,000 clones, about 23% seen once. The sequenced sample was tumor tissue (inferred from file names), obtained from a patient given nivolumab and ipilimumab in sequence. The receptors were gathered from a human donor with melanoma.

The V call is TRBV5-1, the J call TRBJ1-1; the match to TRBD1 covers 7 bases. The CDR3 has 14 residues. V trimming: 4 bases; J trimming: 5 bases; junction bases outside the gene matches: 8. Germline CDR1 is SGHRS and CDR2 is YFSETQ. CDR3 DNA sequence: TGCGCCAGCAGCGTTACAGGGGTACGGACTGAAGCTTTCTTT. This translates into CASSVTGVRTEAFF.

In its sample, this clone was seen many times. The rearrangement uses TRBV11-3 and TRBJ2-3; TRBD1 aligns across 11 bases. CDR1 is SGHNT, CDR2 YENEEA, per germline. The CDR3 sequence is 15 residues long. V was clipped by 3 bases and J by 5 bases; unmatched bases: 4. The CDR3 is CASSFGQGAGDTQYF. DNA for the CDR3: TGTGCCAGCAGCTTTGGACAGGGGGCTGGAGATACGCAGTATTTT.

The CDR3 nucleotides read TGTGCCAGCTCACCGGGGGACAGGCCATACGAGCAGTACGTC. This translates into CASSPGDRPYEQYV. The V and J genes are TRBV18 and TRBJ2-7; 8 bases are a match to TRBD1. The germline gives CDR1 KGHSH, CDR2 LQKENI. This CDR3 is 14 amino acids long. The trim removed 3 bases at V and 4 bases at J, leaving 5 bases unmatched.

The chain carries TRBV5-1 and TRBJ1-1; 7 nucleotides match TRBD1. The germline CDR1 and CDR2 sequences are SGHRS and YFSETQ. The CDR3 is 15 amino acids. Trimming took 4 bases from V and 10 from J; bases not matched to a gene: 16. CDR3 residues: CASSPIGRRGDGAFF. CDR3 sequence (DNA): TGCGCCAGCAGCCCAATAGGCCGCAGGGGGGATGGAGCTTTCTTT.

The chain recombines TRBV5-1 with TRBJ1-1, with D tentatively TRBD1 (6 bases). Germline V gives CDR1 SGHRS, CDR2 YFSETQ. V was cut by 4 bases and J by 0 bases, with 10 bases left in between. The CDR3 contains 14 residues. The CDR3 bases are TGCGCCAGCAGCCCGGGACACCTGAACACTGAAGCTTTCTTT. This sequence encodes CASSPGHLNTEAFF. The full variable domain, rest sourced from reference TRBV5-1 and TRBJ1-1, is KAGVTQTPRYLIKTRGQQVTLSCSPISGHRSVSWYQQTPGQGLQFLFEYFSETQRNKGNFPGRFSGRQFSNSRSEMNVSTLELGDSALYLCASSPGHLNTEAFFGQGTRLTVV.